Given below is one T cell receptor beta chain in context. This record comes from a study of shared clonotypes between healthy human individuals. The CDR3 sequence is 18 residues long. The V and J ends lost 0 bases and 6 bases, in that order; junction bases with no gene match: 10. CDR1 and CDR2 (germline): SGHAT, FQNNGV. The repertoire was sequenced with immunoSEQ multiplex PCR; TCRdb's copy has only in-frame clones and lacks some. The sample yields 2 million to 2.5 million clones, around 92% seen once. The sequence was collected from a man younger than 35 in good health. Some clones in this sample may be carry-over from other donors' samples. V usage is TRBV11-2 and J usage is TRBJ2-1; 11 nucleotides agree with TRBD2. Sequenced input: naive CD4+ T cells from PBMCs. Subset given: CD45RA+ positively selected. CDR3 region: CASSLESLAGGRVNEQFF. CDR3 DNA: TGTGCCAGCAGCTTAGAGTCCTTAGCGGGAGGGCGGGTCAATGAGCAGTTCTTC.